This passage covers 22 T cell receptor beta chains from one sample sequenced in a study of blood T cell repertoires in COVID-19. Method: immunoSEQ multiplex PCR; TCRdb's copy keeps in-frame clones and lacks some. The sample records 250,000 to 300,000 clones, about 90% being singletons. Sequences were obtained from peripheral blood. The receptor set was obtained from a woman in her thirties with COVID-19, enrolled during active disease.

The chain carries TRBV27 and TRBJ2-2; 9 positions match TRBD2. J was trimmed by 4 bases and V by 4 bases; bases with no gene match: 1. CDR1 is MNHEY, CDR2 SMNVEV, per germline (reference sequence). The CDR3 totals 14 residues. Written as DNA, the CDR3 is TGTGCCAGCAGTTCGGGACTAGCCACCGGGGAGCTGTTTTTT. Translated, it gives CASSSGLATGELFF.

The chain links TRBV7-9 to TRBJ2-1, with a tentative D call TRBD2 (6 bases). This CDR3 is built from 17 residues. The V end lost 5 bases, the J end lost 2 bases, and 19 bases lay between the germline ends. Germline V CDR1 and CDR2: SEHNR, FQNEAQ (reference sequence). DNA for the CDR3: TGTGCCAGCAGCGGGGAGGCGGCTTTTCTCCCCTACAATGAGCAGTTCTTC. Residues: CASSGEAAFLPYNEQFF.

The chain couples TRBV28 to TRBJ1-1; D gene unclear. In germline, CDR1 is MDHEN, CDR2 SYDVKM. With 4 bases removed from V and 3 bases from J, the gap between germline ends came to 15 bases. The CDR3 loop spans 15 amino acids. The CDR3 sequence: CASSSRPVGYTEAFF. The CDR3, as DNA: TGTGCCAGCAGTTCCCGACCTGTCGGGTACACTGAAGCTTTCTTT.

V usage is TRBV6-5 and J usage is TRBJ2-7; D may be TRBD1 (6 bases). This CDR3 is 13 amino acids long. V dropped 6 bases and J dropped 0 bases, with 9 bases sitting between them. Germline V CDR1 and CDR2: MNHEY, SVGAGI. The CDR3 sequence: CASRQGSSYEQYF. CDR3 nucleotide sequence: TGTGCCAGCAGACAGGGTAGCTCCTACGAGCAGTACTTC.

The chain has TRBV29-1 and TRBJ2-1; 10 bases are shared with TRBD2. Trimming took 3 bases from V and 8 from J; bases not matched to a gene: 13. Germline assignment: CDR1 SQVTM and CDR2 ANQGSEA. The CDR3 length is 16 residues. CDR3 DNA sequence: TGCAGCGTTGACGTAGCGGGGGGCCTCTCTAACGATGAGCAGTTCTTC. Translation: CSVDVAGGLSNDEQFF.

The chain joins TRBV27 to TRBJ1-2; D perhaps matches TRBD1 (5 bases). From germline, CDR1 is MNHEY and CDR2 SMNVEV (reference sequence). The V gene lost 1 base and the J gene lost 4 bases, with 10 bases spanning the gap. This CDR3 comprises 14 residues. The CDR3 loop is CASSLLGQGYGYTF. The CDR3, as DNA: TGTGCCAGCAGTTTATTAGGGCAGGGCTATGGCTACACCTTC.

The rearrangement joins TRBV30 to TRBJ2-7; 10 nucleotides agree with TRBD1. The length of the CDR3 is 15 residues. V trimming: 5 bases; J trimming: 3 bases; junction bases outside the gene matches: 10. The germline CDR1 and CDR2 sequences are GTSNPN and SVGIG (reference sequence). As DNA, the CDR3 is TGTGCCTGGCAGCGCGACAGGGGGCTATTCTACGAGCAGTACTTC. Translated: CAWQRDRGLFYEQYF.

This rearrangement joins TRBV28 to TRBJ1-4, with TRBD1 as a possible D gene (6 bases). V gave up 5 bases and J gave up 0 bases, with 19 bases separating them. Looked up from germline, CDR1 is MDHEN and CDR2 is SYDVKM. The CDR3 has 18 amino acids. DNA for the CDR3: TGTGCCAGCAGTACAAGTTACAGGGACCTAACAACTAATGAAAAACTGTTTTTT. Protein: CASSTSYRDLTTNEKLFF.

V usage is TRBV5-1 and J usage is TRBJ2-2; the D gene is possibly TRBD1 (5 bases). Germline V lookup: CDR1 SGHRS, CDR2 YFSETQ. Trimming removed 6 bases at V and 5 bases at J, with 14 bases between. The CDR3 covers 14 residues. CDR3 nucleotide sequence: TGCGCCAGCACCGGGCAGGGATTAACCGGGGAGCTGTTTTTT. It encodes CASTGQGLTGELFF.

J is TRBJ2-5 and V is TRBV6-5, with a tentative D call TRBD2 (8 bases). Germline CDR1 MNHEY, CDR2 SVGAGI. The CDR3 is 13 amino acids. Deletions cut 11 bases from V and 4 bases from J, with 17 bases between. The CDR3 region is CAVREGQLETQYF. As DNA, the CDR3 is TGTGCCGTCCGGGAGGGACAGCTAGAGACCCAGTACTTC.

The chain couples TRBV5-5 to TRBJ1-2; a possible D gene is TRBD1 (5 bases). V was shortened by 4 bases and J by 5 bases, with 21 bases between the two germline ends. The CDR3 consists of 16 residues. Germline CDR1 is SGHKS and CDR2 is YYEKEE (reference sequence). CDR3 amino acids: CASSPTGGMVGYGYTF. Here the CDR3 DNA reads TGTGCCAGCAGCCCTACGGGGGGGATGGTAGGGTATGGCTACACCTTC.

The genes are TRBV18 and TRBJ2-7; 11 nucleotides align to TRBD1. This CDR3 is built from 17 residues. With V trimmed by 1 base and J by 9 bases, 14 bases remained unmatched. Germline loops: CDR1 KGHSH, CDR2 LQKENI. DNA of the CDR3: TGTGCCAGCTCACCACGGCCAGGCGGGACAGGGGGGCTAGTGCAGTACTTC. Translating gives CASSPRPGGTGGLVQYF.

The chain employs TRBV7-6 and TRBJ2-3; 8 bases align to TRBD2. Germline V gene sequence: CDR1 SGHVS, CDR2 FNYEAQ. After removal of 5 bases from V and 0 bases from J, the junction contained 4 bases not matched to a gene. CDR3 length: 15 amino acids. The CDR3 bases are TGTGCCAGCAGCCTTAGCGGGGTGAGCACAGATACGCAGTATTTT. Protein product: CASSLSGVSTDTQYF.

The chain links TRBV27 to TRBJ2-1; maybe TRBD1 (6 bases). V shed 2 bases and J shed 0 bases, with 8 bases lying between them. The germline CDR1 and CDR2 sequences are MNHEY and SMNVEV (reference sequence). The length of the CDR3 is 15 residues. This chain's CDR3 is CASSLAGVSYNEQFF. CDR3 coding DNA: TGTGCCAGCAGTTTAGCAGGGGTCTCCTACAATGAGCAGTTCTTC.

The rearrangement links TRBV7-2 to TRBJ2-7; 7 bases line up with TRBD1. Germline CDR1 and CDR2: SGHTA and FQGNSA. The CDR3 is made up of 16 amino acids. V lost 0 bases to trimming and J lost 2 bases; unmatched junction nucleotides: 7. CDR3 nucleotide sequence: TGTGCCAGCAGCTTAGCTACGGGACAGCCCGCCTACGAGCAGTACTTC. It is translated as CASSLATGQPAYEQYF.

The rearrangement joins TRBV9 to TRBJ2-7; 9 bases are shared with TRBD1. CDR3 size: 14 residues. V lost 3 bases, J lost 5 bases, and 6 bases stayed unmatched. Germline V gives CDR1 SGDLS, CDR2 YYNGEE. The CDR3: CASSAGTGIDEQYF. The DNA of the CDR3 is TGTGCCAGCAGCGCCGGGACAGGGATCGACGAGCAGTACTTC.

The CDR3 spells CATSRTTGLHEQFF. The CDR3 DNA follows: TGTGCCACCAGCAGGACGACAGGGCTACATGAGCAGTTCTTC. The V gene is TRBV15, the J gene TRBJ2-1, with 7 bases that match TRBD1. Germline trimming cut 3 bases from V and 8 bases from J; bases unmatched to any gene: 7. The CDR3 is 14 amino acids. CDR1 is LNHNV, CDR2 YYDKDF, per germline (reference sequence).

This chain uses TRBV29-1 with TRBJ1-1; D call uncertain. The CDR3 consists of 13 residues. Trimming took off 1 base at V and 0 bases at J, with 6 bases between the two ends. The germline V gene has CDR1 SQVTM and CDR2 ANQGSEA. The CDR3 DNA reads TGCAGCGTTGAAGGCAGGATGAACACTGAAGCTTTCTTT. It encodes CSVEGRMNTEAFF.

The chain is built from TRBV2 and TRBJ2-3; 11 bases line up with TRBD2. This CDR3 contains 17 residues. The V gene's germline CDR1 is SNHLY and CDR2 FYNNEI. With 6 bases clipped from V and 4 bases from J, the junction kept 12 bases outside the gene matches. CDR3 sequence reads: CASSPLLLAGVSDTQYF. For the CDR3, the DNA is TGTGCCAGCAGCCCGCTGTTACTAGCGGGGGTTTCAGATACGCAGTATTTT.

This clone came up a few times. The chain is built from TRBV3-1 (or the pseudogene TRBV3-2) and TRBJ1-1, with 7 bases matching TRBD1. This CDR3 spans 18 amino acids. The trim removed 4 bases at V and 1 base at J, leaving 15 bases unmatched. CDR1 LGHDT and CDR2 YNNKEL come from the germline V gene (reference sequence). CDR3 nucleotides: TGTGCCAGCAGCCTTGGGTACCGCCCCTGGACAGGGAACACTGAAGCTTTCTTT. It encodes CASSLGYRPWTGNTEAFF.

This chain links TRBV6-1 with TRBJ2-5; 9 nucleotides match TRBD1. Trimming at V came to 2 bases and at J to 6 bases, leaving 10 bases not matched to a gene. Looked up from germline, CDR1 is MNHNS and CDR2 is SASEGT. The CDR3 runs to 16 residues. The DNA for the CDR3 is TGTGCCAGCAGTGAACTCGACGGGACAGGGTCAAAGACCCAGTACTTC. It yields the protein CASSELDGTGSKTQYF.

The chain employs TRBV5-1 and TRBJ2-7, with TRBD2 matching 9 bases. J was trimmed by 1 base and V by 5 bases; bases with no gene match: 4. The CDR3 sequence is 14 residues long. Germline-derived CDR1 and CDR2 are SGHRS and YFSETQ. CDR3 sequence (DNA): TGCGCCAGCAGTCAGACTAGCGGTTCCTACGAGCAGTACTTC. This codes for CASSQTSGSYEQYF.